The clone carrying this TCR beta chain was seen repeatedly, ten times or more. The data stem from a study of blood T cell repertoires in COVID-19. Study-wide context: The origin of the acute and convalescent COVID-19 samples was the United States, Italy and Spain.

The CDR3 is 16 residues long. The J segment lost 4 bases and the V segment lost 5 bases, leaving 11 bases of the junction unmatched. Germline values: CDR1 SGHTA, CDR2 FQGNSA. The method was immunoSEQ multiplex PCR; TCRdb's version includes in-frame clones alone and lacks a portion of them. This table holds around 150,000 clones, approximately 80% found once. This sequence was found in a woman aged 45 to 65 in a cohort sampled during active or convalescent COVID-19. The sample was peripheral blood. V and J are TRBV7-2 and TRBJ2-5; the match to TRBD2 covers 9 bases. This chain's CDR3 is CASSLSPAGGGETQYF. CDR3 coding DNA: TGTGCCAGCAGCCTTTCCCCGGCGGGGGGGGGAGAGACCCAGTACTTC.